This passage covers 6 T cell receptor beta chains from one sample sequenced in a study of cytomegalovirus exposure and HLA in healthy donors. In the PCR, 60 Vbeta and 13 Jbeta primers were used. Profiled with immunoSEQ multiplex PCR; TCRdb holds only in-frame clones, not every one. Of some 150,000 clones in the sample, more than 70% are singletons; the top ten hold around 3.4%. Material for sequencing was PBMCs. These receptor sequences come from a man aged 35-49 years in good health and CMV-seronegative.

J is TRBJ1-2 and V is TRBV9, with TRBD1 as a possible D gene (5 bases). The CDR3 is made up of 12 amino acids. Germline V gene data show CDR1 as SGDLS and CDR2 as YYNGEE. V shed 4 bases and J shed 4 bases, with 8 bases lying between them. CDR3 nucleotide sequence: TGTGCCAGCAGCAGGGACTTCTATGGCTACACCTTC. Residues: CASSRDFYGYTF.

V and J are TRBV6-1 and TRBJ1-6; D uncertain. The CDR3 spans 15 residues. Germline CDR1 reads MNHNS; CDR2 reads SASEGT. V was pared by 5 bases and J by 11 bases, with 19 bases between. CDR3 residues: CASSQWRDGVAPLHF. In DNA, the CDR3 is TGTGCCAGCAGTCAATGGAGAGACGGGGTCGCACCCCTCCACTTT.

The chain recombines TRBV5-4 with TRBJ2-7; 10 bases match TRBD2. The CDR3 sequence is 17 residues long. V lost 2 bases and J lost 3; bases outside the gene matches: 11. Germline CDR1 SGHNT, CDR2 YYREEE (reference sequence). The CDR3 region has the DNA TGTGCCAGCAGCTTTGGGGGTAGGACTAGCGGAATCTACGAGCAGTACTTC. Protein product: CASSFGGRTSGIYEQYF. Full variable domain (remainder filled in from reference TRBV5-4 and TRBJ2-7): ETGVTQSPTHLIKTRGQQVTLRCSSQSGHNTVSWYQQALGQGPQFIFQYYREEENGRGNFPPRFSGLQFPNYSSELNVNALELDDSALYLCASSFGGRTSGIYEQYFGPGTRLTVT.

V and J are TRBV28 and TRBJ1-2; a weak D match, TRBD1 (5 bases). From germline, CDR1 is MDHEN and CDR2 SYDVKM. V lost 7 bases and J 2 bases, leaving 14 bases between the germline ends. This CDR3 spans 14 amino acids. CDR3 residues: CASTKGSRNYGYTF. The CDR3 nucleotides read TGTGCCAGCACTAAGGGGTCCCGGAACTATGGCTACACCTTC.

The V gene is TRBV2, the J gene TRBJ1-3; no definite D call. V lost 6 bases and J 1 base, leaving 16 bases between the germline ends. The germline CDR1 and CDR2 sequences are SNHLY and FYNNEI. The CDR3 length is 16 residues. In DNA form, the CDR3 reads TGTGCCAGCAGCACCGAATTCCAGTCGTCTGGAAACACCATATATTTT. Its translation: CASSTEFQSSGNTIYF. The full variable domain, completed using reference TRBV2 and TRBJ1-3, is EPEVTQTPSHQVTQMGQEVILRCVPISNHLYFYWYRQILGQKVEFLVSFYNNEISEKSEIFDDQFSVERPDGSNFTLKIRSTKLEDSAMYFCASSTEFQSSGNTIYFGEGSWLTVV.

This clone was seen a few times. V and J are TRBV5-4 and TRBJ2-5; 7 positions agree with TRBD2. Unmatched junction bases numbered 16, after V lost 0 bases and J lost 5 bases. The germline gives CDR1 SGHNT, CDR2 YYREEE (reference sequence). This CDR3 is built from 18 residues. The DNA for the CDR3 is TGTGCCAGCAGCTTGGGAGGTGCAGGACTAGTTTTAGTGGAGACCCAGTACTTC. Translation: CASSLGGAGLVLVETQYF.